A single sample is the source of the 12 T cell receptor beta chains below, sequenced in a study of blood T cell repertoires in COVID-19. The data were produced by immunoSEQ multiplex PCR, yet TCRdb's version contains in-frame clones alone and is incomplete. This sample has tens of thousands of clones, with more than 60% found just once. Sequences were obtained from peripheral blood. These receptor sequences come from a human donor in a cohort sampled during active COVID-19.

This clone has just one count. The chain employs TRBV27 and TRBJ1-4; D uncertain. The CDR3 length is 14 residues. Germline loops: CDR1 MNHEY, CDR2 SMNVEV (reference sequence). V dropped 3 bases and J dropped 7 bases, with 12 bases sitting between them. In nucleotides, the CDR3 is TGTGCCAGCAGTTTTGGGAGTTGGAGTGAAAAACTGTTTTTT. Translated: CASSFGSWSEKLFF.

There are a few counts of this clone. The V gene is TRBV27, the J gene TRBJ2-7; maybe TRBD1 (6 bases). Trimming removed 3 bases from V and 0 bases from J, with 18 bases in between. From germline, CDR1 is MNHEY and CDR2 SMNVEV (reference sequence). The CDR3 is 17 residues long. CDR3: CASSLNLKQGTSYEQYF. The CDR3 DNA is TGTGCCAGCAGTTTGAACCTCAAGCAGGGGACCTCCTACGAGCAGTACTTC.

The chain uses TRBV28 and TRBJ2-7; perhaps TRBD1 as D (6 bases). CDR1 and CDR2 from the germline V gene are MDHEN and SYDVKM. The CDR3 has 12 residues. V lost 6 bases to trimming and J lost 3 bases, with 9 bases between them. The CDR3 loop is CASRRTVYEQYF. CDR3 in DNA: TGTGCCAGCAGGCGGACAGTCTACGAGCAGTACTTC.

The V call is TRBV19, the J call TRBJ2-7; 11 bases match TRBD2. The V and J ends lost 2 bases and 4 bases, in that order; junction bases with no gene match: 4. The CDR3 has 15 amino acids. The V gene's germline CDR1 is LNHDA and CDR2 SQIVND (reference sequence). CDR3 protein: CASSILAGGGYEQYF. The CDR3 region has the DNA TGTGCCAGTAGTATACTAGCGGGAGGAGGTTACGAGCAGTACTTC.

This clone turned up a few times. The CDR3 DNA sequence: TGTGCCAGCAGCCAAGCCGTGCGAGTTGATTTCTCCTACAATGAGCAGTTCTTC. This codes for CASSQAVRVDFSYNEQFF. The chain joins TRBV3-1 (or the pseudogene TRBV3-2) to TRBJ2-1, with unresolved D. This CDR3 region has 18 residues. Trimming left V 1 base short and J 0 bases short, with 16 bases between. Looked up from germline, CDR1 is LGHDT and CDR2 is YNNKEL (reference sequence).

J is TRBJ2-7 and V is TRBV3-1 (or the pseudogene TRBV3-2); 15 bases map to TRBD2. Germline lookup yields CDR1 LGHDT and CDR2 YNNKEL (reference sequence). The CDR3 runs 20 residues. The V and J ends lost 0 bases and 3 bases, in that order; junction bases with no gene match: 12. CDR3 loop: CASSQDLPWTSGRVNYEQYF. For the CDR3, the DNA is TGTGCCAGCAGCCAAGACCTCCCCTGGACTAGCGGGAGGGTTAACTACGAGCAGTACTTC.

This sequence joins TRBV6-2 or TRBV6-3 and TRBJ1-5, with D possibly matching TRBD1 (5 bases). CDR1 MNHEY and CDR2 SVGEGT come from the germline V gene. Trimming stripped 0 bases from V and 1 base from J, with 10 bases between. The CDR3 covers 16 residues. The CDR3 here is CASSYSQGRSNQPQHF. For the CDR3, the DNA is TGTGCCAGCAGTTACTCCCAGGGTAGAAGCAATCAGCCCCAGCATTTT.

The V gene is TRBV5-4, the J gene TRBJ2-2; 7 nucleotides line up with TRBD2. Germline V gene data show CDR1 as SGHNT and CDR2 as YYREEE (reference sequence). The CDR3 spans 17 residues. Trimming cost V 0 bases and J 4 bases; bases outside gene matches: 9. CDR3 region: CASSLEGSGKGTGELFF. As DNA, the CDR3 is TGTGCCAGCAGCTTGGAAGGCAGCGGGAAAGGCACCGGGGAGCTGTTTTTT.

The chain employs TRBV21-1 and TRBJ2-1; the table's TRBD2 call for D was not verified on the DNA. TRBV21-1 counts as a pseudogene. The CDR3 loop spans 15 amino acids. CDR3: CASRRRTVPGDEQFF. CDR3 DNA sequence: TGTGCCAGCAGGCGGAGGACGGTACCCGGGGATGAGCAGTTCTTC.

The rearrangement uses TRBV19 and TRBJ2-3; 12 bases map to TRBD2. This CDR3 is built from 16 residues. The germline V gene encodes CDR1 LNHDA and CDR2 SQIVND (reference sequence). The V and J ends lost 6 bases and 4 bases, in that order; junction bases with no gene match: 8. DNA for the CDR3: TGTGCCAGTAGCCAGACTAGCGGGAGTTACGCAGATACGCAGTATTTT. Translating it yields CASSQTSGSYADTQYF.

This chain links TRBV2 with TRBJ2-3; tentative D call: TRBD2 (7 bases). The CDR3 runs 15 residues. V dropped 6 bases and J dropped 6 bases, with 19 bases sitting between them. The V gene's germline CDR1 is SNHLY and CDR2 FYNNEI. CDR3 region: CASRTRGAGKDTQYF. The CDR3 bases are TGTGCCAGCAGAACCCGGGGGGCTGGGAAGGATACGCAGTATTTT.

The chain joins TRBV14 to TRBJ2-2; 7 positions match TRBD1. The CDR3 contains 14 residues. CDR1 SGHDN and CDR2 FVKESK come from the germline V gene. The trim removed 6 bases at V and 2 bases at J, leaving 3 bases unmatched. CDR3 in DNA: TGTGCCAGCAGGCGACAGGGAAACACCGGGGAGCTGTTTTTT. Its translation: CASRRQGNTGELFF.